This T cell receptor beta chain was documented in a study of identical twins. Findings and limits, study-wide: Cross-sectional statistics underpinned the conclusions; the same donors were not followed.

Template switching supplied a universal primer site; unique molecular identifiers were carried on the cDNA. TCRdb re-called the 5' RACE reads with MiXCR, one entry per CDR3 protein. The sample holds about 210,000 distinct CDR3 sequences, around 9.6% seen once. For this clonotype: Its antigen remains unidentified.

V was shortened by 1 base and J by 4 bases, with 8 bases between the two germline ends. The CDR3 length is 13 residues. CDR1 and CDR2 from the germline V gene are DFQATT and SNEGSKA (reference sequence). Everyone who gave samples was a healthy Caucasian. This sequence joins TRBV20-1 and TRBJ1-5; possibly TRBD1 for D (5 bases). The receptor was derived from a young woman in good health. The sample comprised memory (CD45RO+) T cells sorted from blood. The CDR3 DNA reads as TGCAGTGCTAGAGGACAGTTAAATCAGCCCCAGCATTTT. Amino acid sequence: CSARGQLNQPQHF.